The clone carrying this T cell receptor beta chain occurred many times. The antigen remains undetermined. The source of the sample is a study of T cells after yellow fever vaccination. Across the whole study: SMART-Seq v4 Ultra Low Input prepared the low-cell-number fractions. Regarding the study as a whole: Boosting was followed by the reappearance of most primary-vaccination clones (roughly 95% CD4, under 90% CD8).

In TCRdb, the 5' RACE reads were re-called with MiXCR into one record per CDR3 protein. The table has roughly 140,000 distinct CDR3 sequences, 7.7% seen once. In germline, CDR1 is SEHNR, CDR2 FQNEAQ (reference sequence). The CDR3 loop spans 17 amino acids. V shed 1 base and J shed 2 bases, with 17 bases lying between them. This sample comprised CD4+ T cells sorted from PBMCs, obtained 5 days after the yellow fever booster vaccination. V gene TRBV7-9 combines with J gene TRBJ2-5; D is unclear. The receptor's source is a man aged 25 to 45 who received the YFV17D yellow fever vaccine. The CDR3 loop is CASSLGGGIGLQETQYF. CDR3 DNA sequence: TGTGCCAGCAGCTTAGGAGGTGGGATTGGCTTACAAGAGACCCAGTACTTC.